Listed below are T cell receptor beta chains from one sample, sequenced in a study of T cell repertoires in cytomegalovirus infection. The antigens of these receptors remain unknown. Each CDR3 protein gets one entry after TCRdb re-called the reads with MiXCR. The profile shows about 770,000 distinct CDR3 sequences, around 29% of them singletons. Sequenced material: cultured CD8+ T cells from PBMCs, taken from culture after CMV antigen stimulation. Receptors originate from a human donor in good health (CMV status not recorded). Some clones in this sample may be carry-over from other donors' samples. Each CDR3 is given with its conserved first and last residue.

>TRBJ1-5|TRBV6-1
CASSPRGPGNQPQHF
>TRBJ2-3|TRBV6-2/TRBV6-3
CASTPGLAGVTDTQYF
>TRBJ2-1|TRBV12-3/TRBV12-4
CASIGRGVFNEQFF
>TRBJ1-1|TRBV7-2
CASSFFRFEEAFF
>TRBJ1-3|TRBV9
CASSTRREGLQGTGNTIYF
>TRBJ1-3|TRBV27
CASRQGGRSGNTIYF
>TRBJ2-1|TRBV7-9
CASSLGTGVVNEQFF
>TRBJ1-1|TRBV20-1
CSASPGAEGMNTEAFF
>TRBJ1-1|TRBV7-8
CASSYGALEAFF
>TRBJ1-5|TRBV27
CASRGQGTGNQPQHF
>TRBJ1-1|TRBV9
CASSVGKGNTEAFF
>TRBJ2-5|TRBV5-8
CASSLSWGPQETQYF
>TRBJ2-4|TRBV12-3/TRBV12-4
CASSGGAGLAKNIQYF
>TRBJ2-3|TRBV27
CASGLGGTDTQYF
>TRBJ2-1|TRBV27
CATGKGIRYNEQFF
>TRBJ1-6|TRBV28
CASSFSPGQGNSPLHF
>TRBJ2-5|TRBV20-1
CSASWGLAGGPQETQYF
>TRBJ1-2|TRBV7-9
CASSLVFTSPRDGYTF
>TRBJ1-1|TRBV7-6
CASSPQGDRMMNTEAFF
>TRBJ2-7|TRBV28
CASSLLDSGIEQYF
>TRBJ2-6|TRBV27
CASSLPGGGPSGANVLTF
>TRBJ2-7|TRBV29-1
CSAAGLGTSYEQYF
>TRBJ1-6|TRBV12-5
CASGFWGGGRSPLHF
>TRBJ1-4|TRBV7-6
CASSHWGRDEKLFF
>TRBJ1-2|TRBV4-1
CASSQSGTGYGYTF
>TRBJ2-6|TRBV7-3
CASSKKDLEDSGVNVLTF
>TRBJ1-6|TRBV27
CASKPGGRNSPLHF
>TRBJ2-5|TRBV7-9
CASSFEGQETQYF
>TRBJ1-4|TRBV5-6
CASSPGRPHEKLFF
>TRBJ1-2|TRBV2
CASSDENGPNYGYTF
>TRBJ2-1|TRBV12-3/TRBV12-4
CASSWTAPTYNEQFF